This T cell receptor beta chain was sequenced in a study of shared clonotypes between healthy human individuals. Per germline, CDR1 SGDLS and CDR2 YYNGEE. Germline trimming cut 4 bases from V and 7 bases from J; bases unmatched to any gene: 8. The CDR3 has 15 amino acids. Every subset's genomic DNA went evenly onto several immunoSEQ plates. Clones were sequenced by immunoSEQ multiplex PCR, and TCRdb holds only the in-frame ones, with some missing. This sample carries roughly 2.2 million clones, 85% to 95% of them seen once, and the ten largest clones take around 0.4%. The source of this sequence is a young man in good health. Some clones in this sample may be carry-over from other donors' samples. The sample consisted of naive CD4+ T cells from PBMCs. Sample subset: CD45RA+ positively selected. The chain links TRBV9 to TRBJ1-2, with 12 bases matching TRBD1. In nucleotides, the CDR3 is TGTGCCAGCAGCCCTCCCGGGACAGGGGGCTCTGGCTACACCTTC. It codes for CASSPPGTGGSGYTF.